The clone carrying this TCR beta chain came up a few times. A much larger clonotype is one base distant, so this may be a read error. The source of the sample is a study of T cells in Graves' hyperthyroidism and ophthalmopathy. The CDR3 loop spans 16 amino acids. Trimming cost V 0 bases and J 6 bases; bases outside gene matches: 10. Germline assignment: CDR1 DFQATT and CDR2 SNEGSKA (reference sequence). Researchers took RNA transcripts and amplified the TCR beta CDR3 regions from them. HTBI primers drove first-round RT-PCR of the TCR CDR3. TCRdb used MiXCR to reprocess the multiplex PCR reads, holding one entry per CDR3 protein. The top ten clones hold roughly a quarter of a sample with around 260,000 distinct CDR3 sequences, 25% to 30% of them seen once.

This TCR derives from a man aged 40-49 years with Graves' hyperthyroidism that later progressed to Graves' ophthalmopathy. Sequencing used blood. V is TRBV20-1 and J is TRBJ2-2, with TRBD1 matching 7 bases. CDR3 sequence (DNA): TGCAGTGCTAGAGATCGAAGGGCAGGGGGTTCCGGGGAGCTGTTTTTT. It specifies CSARDRRAGGSGELFF.